A selection of T cell receptor beta chains follows, all from one sample in a study of blood T cell repertoires in COVID-19. Repertoires were generated with immunoSEQ multiplex PCR, while TCRdb's copy carries only in-frame clones and drops some. The table lists roughly 170,000 clones, 70% to 85% of them singletons. The specimen sequenced was peripheral blood. The receptor source for this set is a human donor in a cohort sampled during active COVID-19. Each CDR3 is given with its conserved first and last residue. The D gene is left open where the match is weak. Clone size is shown for a subset of rows, as once, few, many or a class of expanded clone.

d_call: -
v_call: TRBV11-2
j_call: TRBJ2-7
clone_size: -
cdr3_nt: TGTGCCAGCAGCTTAGCCACCTACGAGCAGTACTTC
cdr3_aa: CASSLATYEQYF

d_call: -
v_call: TRBV23-1
j_call: TRBJ2-5
clone_size: -
cdr3_nt: TGCGCCAGGTTTCCCTGGGGAGTAGAAGAGACCCAGTACTTC
cdr3_aa: CARFPWGVEETQYF

d_call: TRBD2
v_call: TRBV24-1
j_call: TRBJ2-1
clone_size: -
cdr3_nt: TGTGCCACCAGTGATAGCGGGGGGATTGATGAGCAGTTCTTC
cdr3_aa: CATSDSGGIDEQFF

d_call: -
v_call: TRBV7-6
j_call: TRBJ2-3
clone_size: -
cdr3_nt: TGTGCCAGCAGTTCCGGGAGCGCAGATACGCAGTATTTT
cdr3_aa: CASSSGSADTQYF

d_call: -
v_call: TRBV5-5
j_call: TRBJ1-2
clone_size: -
cdr3_nt: TGTGCCAGCAGCTTGGAGGTCACCTTAACAGGAGGCTACACCTTC
cdr3_aa: CASSLEVTLTGGYTF

d_call: -
v_call: TRBV3-1/TRBV3-2
j_call: TRBJ2-2
clone_size: -
cdr3_nt: TGTGCCAGCAGCCAAGGGGGTGGGAGCACCGGGGAGCTGTTTTTT
cdr3_aa: CASSQGGGSTGELFF

d_call: TRBD1
v_call: TRBV2
j_call: TRBJ1-2
clone_size: -
cdr3_nt: TGTGCCAGCAGTGATTCTTCCGGGACAGGGGACGGCTACACCTTC
cdr3_aa: CASSDSSGTGDGYTF

d_call: TRBD1
v_call: TRBV18
j_call: TRBJ1-5
clone_size: -
cdr3_nt: TGTGCCAGCTCAACAGACAGGGTGGCGAGCAATCAGCCCCAGCATTTT
cdr3_aa: CASSTDRVASNQPQHF

d_call: TRBD1
v_call: TRBV5-6
j_call: TRBJ2-7
clone_size: -
cdr3_nt: TGTGCCAGCAGCTTGGTGGACAGGGGGTCTGAGCAGTACTTC
cdr3_aa: CASSLVDRGSEQYF

d_call: TRBD1
v_call: TRBV27
j_call: TRBJ2-2
clone_size: -
cdr3_nt: TGTGCCAGCAGTCCCGGGACAGTGGGAACCGGGGAGCTGTTTTTT
cdr3_aa: CASSPGTVGTGELFF

d_call: -
v_call: TRBV19
j_call: TRBJ2-5
clone_size: -
cdr3_nt: TGTGCCAGTAGCTCCACCCTAGGACACACACAAGAGACCCAGTACTTC
cdr3_aa: CASSSTLGHTQETQYF

d_call: -
v_call: TRBV14
j_call: TRBJ1-1
clone_size: -
cdr3_nt: TGTGCCAGCAGCCACAGGGGATTAACTGAAGCTTTCTTT
cdr3_aa: CASSHRGLTEAFF

d_call: -
v_call: TRBV19
j_call: TRBJ2-3
clone_size: -
cdr3_nt: TGTGCCAGTAGTATAGTAGGGGGTGGAAGCACAGATACGCAGTATTTT
cdr3_aa: CASSIVGGGSTDTQYF

d_call: -
v_call: TRBV15
j_call: TRBJ2-5
clone_size: once
cdr3_nt: TGTGCCACCAGCAAATATCCAGAAGAGACCCAGTACTTC
cdr3_aa: CATSKYPEETQYF

d_call: TRBD1
v_call: TRBV19
j_call: TRBJ1-5
clone_size: -
cdr3_nt: TGTGCCAGTTACCAGGGGGCCGGGCAGCCCCAGCATTTT
cdr3_aa: CASYQGAGQPQHF

d_call: -
v_call: TRBV19
j_call: TRBJ1-5
clone_size: -
cdr3_nt: TGTGCCAGTAGTGCCCTCGCCAGGGTTGGTCAGCCCCAGCATTTT
cdr3_aa: CASSALARVGQPQHF

d_call: TRBD2
v_call: TRBV7-9
j_call: TRBJ2-3
clone_size: -
cdr3_nt: TGTGCCAGCAGCCTCCCCCGAGCGGGGACCGGAGATACGCAGTATTTT
cdr3_aa: CASSLPRAGTGDTQYF

d_call: -
v_call: TRBV7-2
j_call: TRBJ1-6
clone_size: -
cdr3_nt: TGTGCCAGCAGCTTAAGTACAGCTTCACCCCTCCACTTT
cdr3_aa: CASSLSTASPLHF

d_call: -
v_call: TRBV29-1
j_call: TRBJ1-1
clone_size: once
cdr3_nt: TGCAGCGTTGTTGTCGGGAACACTGAAGCTTTCTTT
cdr3_aa: CSVVVGNTEAFF

d_call: -
v_call: TRBV6-1
j_call: TRBJ1-2
clone_size: -
cdr3_nt: TGTGCCAGCAGTGAAATGGGGCCAGAGGGCTACACCTTC
cdr3_aa: CASSEMGPEGYTF

d_call: TRBD1
v_call: TRBV9
j_call: TRBJ1-3
clone_size: -
cdr3_nt: TGTGCCAGCAGCGTAGATCAGGGGGCTCCTGGAAACACCATATATTTT
cdr3_aa: CASSVDQGAPGNTIYF

d_call: -
v_call: TRBV7-9
j_call: TRBJ1-1
clone_size: -
cdr3_nt: TGTGCCAGCAGCCCCGGGCAGGGCCCTATAGCTTTCTTT
cdr3_aa: CASSPGQGPIAFF

d_call: TRBD2
v_call: TRBV9
j_call: TRBJ2-2
clone_size: -
cdr3_nt: TGTGCCAGCAGCGTCCCCGGGGGGGGCGCTTCATTGAACACCGGGGAGCTGTTTTTT
cdr3_aa: CASSVPGGGASLNTGELFF

d_call: -
v_call: TRBV2
j_call: TRBJ1-6
clone_size: -
cdr3_nt: TGTGCCAGCAGATCGGACAGAAATTCACCCCTCCACTTT
cdr3_aa: CASRSDRNSPLHF

d_call: -
v_call: TRBV20-1
j_call: TRBJ1-2
clone_size: -
cdr3_nt: TGCAGTGCTAGTGCGGGGGCTAACTATGGCTACACCTTC
cdr3_aa: CSASAGANYGYTF

d_call: -
v_call: TRBV19
j_call: TRBJ1-2
clone_size: -
cdr3_nt: TGTGCCAGTAGTCCGGGATCCTATGGCTACACCTTC
cdr3_aa: CASSPGSYGYTF

d_call: -
v_call: TRBV9
j_call: TRBJ2-1
clone_size: -
cdr3_nt: TGTGCCAGCAGCGTATCATCCCATGAGCAGTTCTTC
cdr3_aa: CASSVSSHEQFF

d_call: -
v_call: TRBV14
j_call: TRBJ1-2
clone_size: -
cdr3_nt: TGTGCCAGCAGCCAGGAAGGGGTCCCTTGGGATGGCTACACCTTC
cdr3_aa: CASSQEGVPWDGYTF

d_call: TRBD1
v_call: TRBV11-2
j_call: TRBJ1-1
clone_size: -
cdr3_nt: TGTGCCAGCAGCTCCACGACAGGGGGGGCGTTGGGTACTGAAGCTTTCTTT
cdr3_aa: CASSSTTGGALGTEAFF

d_call: -
v_call: TRBV5-1
j_call: TRBJ2-5
clone_size: -
cdr3_nt: TGCGCCAGCAAGCTGGGGGCGGTTGGGGAGACCCAGTACTTC
cdr3_aa: CASKLGAVGETQYF

d_call: -
v_call: TRBV5-1
j_call: TRBJ2-5
clone_size: -
cdr3_nt: TGCGCCAGCAGCTTGATACAGGGATACCCTCAAGAGACCCAGTACTTC
cdr3_aa: CASSLIQGYPQETQYF

d_call: -
v_call: TRBV29-1
j_call: TRBJ1-1
clone_size: -
cdr3_nt: TGCAGCGTTGAAAGGGGATTGGGCACTGAAGCTTTCTTT
cdr3_aa: CSVERGLGTEAFF

d_call: TRBD1
v_call: TRBV19
j_call: TRBJ1-5
clone_size: -
cdr3_nt: TGTGCCAGTAGTACCCGGGACAGGGTTGGGCCCCAGCATTTT
cdr3_aa: CASSTRDRVGPQHF

d_call: -
v_call: TRBV6-5
j_call: TRBJ1-2
clone_size: once
cdr3_nt: TGTGCCAGCAGAAGACAGGCCAGGGATGGCTACACCTTC
cdr3_aa: CASRRQARDGYTF

d_call: -
v_call: TRBV7-2
j_call: TRBJ1-5
clone_size: -
cdr3_nt: TGTGCCAGCAGCCCCCTCGGGTATAGCAATCAGCCCCAGCATTTT
cdr3_aa: CASSPLGYSNQPQHF

d_call: -
v_call: TRBV28
j_call: TRBJ2-3
clone_size: -
cdr3_nt: TGTGCCAGCAGTATCAAGGATCTGACTGCCGATACGCAGTATTTT
cdr3_aa: CASSIKDLTADTQYF

d_call: -
v_call: TRBV6-2/TRBV6-3
j_call: TRBJ2-5
clone_size: once
cdr3_nt: TGTGCCAGCAGCCCCGAAGAGACCCAGTACTTC
cdr3_aa: CASSPEETQYF

d_call: -
v_call: TRBV7-6
j_call: TRBJ2-7
clone_size: once
cdr3_nt: TGTGCCAGCAGCTATGACAGAACCTACGAGCAGTACTTC
cdr3_aa: CASSYDRTYEQYF

d_call: TRBD2
v_call: TRBV5-1
j_call: TRBJ2-1
clone_size: -
cdr3_nt: TGCGCCAGCAGCTTTCCGACTAGCGGGGGGAGGGCCTACAATGAGCAGTTCTTC
cdr3_aa: CASSFPTSGGRAYNEQFF

d_call: -
v_call: TRBV6-5
j_call: TRBJ2-7
clone_size: -
cdr3_nt: TGTGCCAGCAGTTACTCCTACAGGGAACACTACTACGAGCAGTACTTC
cdr3_aa: CASSYSYREHYYEQYF

d_call: -
v_call: TRBV6-5
j_call: TRBJ1-1
clone_size: -
cdr3_nt: TGTGCCAGCAGGCGAGGGGGGGTGGAGGACACTGAAGCTTTCTTT
cdr3_aa: CASRRGGVEDTEAFF

d_call: TRBD1
v_call: TRBV6-5
j_call: TRBJ1-1
clone_size: -
cdr3_nt: TGTGCCAGCAGCCGGACAGGATCGAACACTGAAGCTTTCTTT
cdr3_aa: CASSRTGSNTEAFF

d_call: TRBD2
v_call: TRBV4-1
j_call: TRBJ2-1
clone_size: -
cdr3_nt: TGCGCCAGCAGCCAAGCGGGGGGACCCTACAATGAGCAGTTCTTC
cdr3_aa: CASSQAGGPYNEQFF

d_call: -
v_call: TRBV5-4
j_call: TRBJ1-3
clone_size: once
cdr3_nt: TGTGCCAGCAGCTTGGCAGGGGTCCGTGGAAACACCATATATTTT
cdr3_aa: CASSLAGVRGNTIYF

d_call: -
v_call: TRBV9
j_call: TRBJ2-7
clone_size: -
cdr3_nt: TGTGCCAGCAGCGTGGGCCACTCCTACGAGCAGTACTTC
cdr3_aa: CASSVGHSYEQYF

d_call: -
v_call: TRBV25-1
j_call: TRBJ2-5
clone_size: -
cdr3_nt: TGTGCCAGCAGTGAATTCAGGACAGAGCAAGAGACCCAGTACTTC
cdr3_aa: CASSEFRTEQETQYF

d_call: -
v_call: TRBV3-1/TRBV3-2
j_call: TRBJ2-7
clone_size: -
cdr3_nt: TGTGCCAGCAGCCAAGACCCACCGCGGGGCGAGCAGTACTTC
cdr3_aa: CASSQDPPRGEQYF

d_call: -
v_call: TRBV25-1
j_call: TRBJ1-5
clone_size: few
cdr3_nt: TGTGCCAGCAGTAAAACAAGGGGGAACAATAGCAATCAGCCCCAGCATTTT
cdr3_aa: CASSKTRGNNSNQPQHF

d_call: -
v_call: TRBV5-6
j_call: TRBJ1-2
clone_size: -
cdr3_nt: TGTGCCAGCAGCTTGGGGGGGCCGTGGGGCTACACCTTC
cdr3_aa: CASSLGGPWGYTF

d_call: -
v_call: TRBV14
j_call: TRBJ1-1
clone_size: many
cdr3_nt: TGTGCCAGCAGCCAAGAGGGAGGGTCGAACACTGAAGCTTTCTTT
cdr3_aa: CASSQEGGSNTEAFF

d_call: -
v_call: TRBV6-5
j_call: TRBJ1-6
clone_size: few
cdr3_nt: TGTGCCAGCAAACATCAGGGGAGAAATTCACCCCTCCACTTT
cdr3_aa: CASKHQGRNSPLHF

d_call: -
v_call: TRBV27
j_call: TRBJ2-7
clone_size: -
cdr3_nt: TGTGCCAGCAGTTTATTTTCCGGGGGTTCGGACGAGCAGTACTTC
cdr3_aa: CASSLFSGGSDEQYF

d_call: -
v_call: TRBV12-3/TRBV12-4
j_call: TRBJ1-5
clone_size: -
cdr3_nt: TGTGCCAGCAATCCTACCCCCAATCAGCCCCAGCATTTT
cdr3_aa: CASNPTPNQPQHF

d_call: -
v_call: TRBV21-1
j_call: TRBJ1-2
clone_size: -
cdr3_nt: TGTGCCAGCAACCGACAGGGATTGAGGGATGGCTACACCTTC
cdr3_aa: CASNRQGLRDGYTF

d_call: -
v_call: TRBV13
j_call: TRBJ2-2
clone_size: -
cdr3_nt: TGTGCCAGCAGCTTAACGAGTTACACCGGGGAGCTGTTTTTT
cdr3_aa: CASSLTSYTGELFF

d_call: TRBD2
v_call: TRBV10-3
j_call: TRBJ2-7
clone_size: -
cdr3_nt: TGTGCCATCAGCTTCCCAAGCGGGGATCACTCCTACGAGCAGTACTTC
cdr3_aa: CAISFPSGDHSYEQYF

d_call: -
v_call: TRBV13
j_call: TRBJ1-5
clone_size: -
cdr3_nt: TGTGCCAGCAGCTTACAGGGAATAGATCAGCCCCAGCATTTT
cdr3_aa: CASSLQGIDQPQHF

d_call: -
v_call: TRBV7-8
j_call: TRBJ2-6
clone_size: -
cdr3_nt: TGTGCCAGCAGCTTAGCGTACGAAGGGGTTGTGTCTGGGGCCAACGTCCTGACTTTC
cdr3_aa: CASSLAYEGVVSGANVLTF

d_call: -
v_call: TRBV27
j_call: TRBJ1-4
clone_size: few
cdr3_nt: TGTGCCAGCAGTTTATCGAATTGGGGCCAAGAAAAACTGTTTTTT
cdr3_aa: CASSLSNWGQEKLFF